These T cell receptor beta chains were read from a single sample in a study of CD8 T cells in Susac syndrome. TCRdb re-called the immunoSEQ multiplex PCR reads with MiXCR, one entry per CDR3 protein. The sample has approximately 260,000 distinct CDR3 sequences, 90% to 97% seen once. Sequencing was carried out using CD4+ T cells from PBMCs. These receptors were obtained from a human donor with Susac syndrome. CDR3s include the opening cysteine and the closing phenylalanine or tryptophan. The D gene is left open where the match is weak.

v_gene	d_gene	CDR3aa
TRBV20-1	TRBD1	CSARGQGIITGELFF
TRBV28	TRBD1	CASRPSGQSHYGYTF
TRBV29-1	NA	CRAGGPNTEAFF
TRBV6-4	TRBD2	CASSILAETYNEQFF
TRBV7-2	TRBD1	CASSQRQGGVGNTIYF
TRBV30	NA	CAWGSNYEQYF
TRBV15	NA	CATSGAGAGSYGYTF
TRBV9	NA	CASSPMGLSYNEQFF
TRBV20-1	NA	CSARTGLAGNNEQFF
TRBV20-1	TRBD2	CSAKIQKTSVYEQYF
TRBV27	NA	CASRLDRKNIQYF
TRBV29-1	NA	CSVGTIRVIQETQYF
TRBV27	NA	CASSKDRTYEQYF
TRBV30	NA	CALGRWRFTEAFF
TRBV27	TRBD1	CASSYTGTGYEQYF
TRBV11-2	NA	CASSLMGELEADTQYF
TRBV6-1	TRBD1	CASKRQGTYGYTF
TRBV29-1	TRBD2	CSVKTSGSGNEQFF
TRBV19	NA	CASSLQGTGANVLTF
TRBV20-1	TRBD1	CSAIRDRNSPLHF
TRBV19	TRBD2	CASTGGAGELFF
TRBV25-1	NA	CASSEFTGSGNTIYF
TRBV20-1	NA	CSARDLRISTDTQYF
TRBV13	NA	CASSSGLNTGELFF
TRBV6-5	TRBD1	CASSLHRDSVYGYTF
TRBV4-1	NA	CASSQSDHSGANVLTF
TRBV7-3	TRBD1	CASSLNTGQGEAFF
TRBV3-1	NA	CASSQPAGEQFF
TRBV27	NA	CASSISRLVRGDEQFF
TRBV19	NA	CASKEGTSTDTQYF
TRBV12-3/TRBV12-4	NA	CASRVTRGSSGNTIYF
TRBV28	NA	CASGASSGNTIYF
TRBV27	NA	CASSLSPTMQETQYF
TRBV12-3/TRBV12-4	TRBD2	CASSLRSGGGSHEQFF
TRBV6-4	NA	CASSEQGWATEAFF
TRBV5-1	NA	CASSLEQVNTEAFF
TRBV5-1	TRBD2	CASSLSSGIISYNEQFF
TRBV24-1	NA	CATSTGHQETQYF